This TCR beta chain stems from a study of beta chain features in type 1 diabetes. cDNA synthesis used the whole RNA isolate, giving expressed TCRB sequences. TCRdb's copy holds only in-frame clones and misses some; the assay was immunoSEQ multiplex PCR. There are under 300,000 clones in the sample; 11% occur only once, and approximately 0.017% lies in the top ten. Comments on this clone: Antigen specificity is unknown.

General study findings and limits: Equally in patients and controls, PCR might preferentially amplify shorter templates. In every one of the four CD4+ subsets, TCRB CDR3s were moderately but significantly shorter in Type 1 diabetes patients.

The CDR3 length is 15 residues. Germline CDR1 reads ENHRY; CDR2 reads SYGVKD. J gave up 6 bases and V 3 bases, and 6 bases lay outside the gene matches. This receptor was identified in a man aged 25-45 years with type 1 diabetes. This chain uses TRBV10-3 with TRBJ1-4; 8 bases match TRBD1. The specimen was naive CD4+ T cells from blood. CDR3 in DNA: TGTGCCATCAGTGACCCAGGGGGCCAGGATGAAAAACTGTTTTTT. This translates into CAISDPGGQDEKLFF.